This TCR beta chain was sequenced for a study of cytomegalovirus exposure and HLA in healthy donors. Overall study: Out of a few hundred genotyped donors, roughly 83% belonged to the Caucasian-associated ancestry cluster. Overall study results and limits: It was about 150 TCR beta chains that were listed as cytomegalovirus-associated. The presence/absence work took it that sequencing depth was about the same across donors.

This clone was picked up one time. Its antigen is as yet unknown. Amplification used 60 Vbeta primers and 13 Jbeta primers. Here immunoSEQ multiplex PCR was the method, and the copy in TCRdb shows in-frame clones only, minus some. Of 100,000 to 150,000 clones detected, roughly 70% appear once; the ten largest clones hold under 5%. The CDR3 has 14 residues. V lost 0 bases, J lost 4 bases, and 3 bases stayed unmatched. From germline, CDR1 is SGHNT and CDR2 YYREEE (reference sequence). The chain employs TRBV5-4 and TRBJ1-2; 7 nucleotides match TRBD1. The specimen was PBMCs. The source of this sequence is a man aged 25-40 years in good health and CMV-seronegative. As DNA, the CDR3 is TGTGCCAGCAGCTTGGACAGGGGAATCTATGGCTACACCTTC. Protein product: CASSLDRGIYGYTF.